This T cell receptor (beta chain) is drawn from a study of T-cell memory formation after mild COVID-19. Study results and limitations: Clones that shrank (day 15 to 85) were balanced CD4/CD8, whereas later expanders leaned CD4+. Mostly located in CM and EM were contracting CD4+ clones, with contracting CD8+ clones located in EMRA.

This clonotype was observed a few times. Its antigen is not identified. This CDR3 region has 12 residues. Losses at the gene ends were 3 bases for V and 11 bases for J; bases not matched to a gene: 7. Germline V gene lookup returns CDR1 SQVTM and CDR2 ANQGSEA. TCRdb itself ran the 5' RACE reads through MiXCR, one entry per CDR3 protein. The top ten clones hold about 2% of a sample with hundreds of thousands of distinct CDR3 sequences, just over 15% of them seen once. The receptor was derived from an adult woman who had mild COVID-19 (a few samples of this study predate the infection). Cell type and time point are not known. The sequenced material came from PBMCs or a T cell subset sorted from them (not recorded which). V is TRBV29-1 and J is TRBJ1-2; 9 positions agree with TRBD1. CDR3: CSVEGQGRRYTF. CDR3 bases: TGCAGCGTTGAGGGACAGGGTCGACGTTACACCTTC.